The sequence of this T cell receptor (beta chain) was determined in a study of T cell changes during pregnancy in multiple sclerosis. Germline assignment: CDR1 MDHEN and CDR2 SYDVKM. The CDR3 spans 12 residues. V gave up 8 bases and J gave up 7 bases, with 9 bases separating them. The data were produced by immunoSEQ multiplex PCR, yet TCRdb's version contains in-frame clones alone and is incomplete. The profile shows 45,000 to 70,000 clones, 92% of them singletons. The clonotype originates from a female donor in good health, enrolled as a control in a pregnancy study. The sequencing here drew on CD4+ T cells from peripheral blood mononuclear cells, taken after pregnancy. V gene TRBV28 combines with J gene TRBJ1-6; maybe TRBD1 (5 bases). The DNA for the CDR3 is TGTGCCAGCCGGGGGGGAAATTCACCCCTCCACTTT. It codes for CASRGGNSPLHF.